This T cell receptor beta chain was identified in a study of Ad26.COV2.S vaccination and SARS-CoV-2 variants. Study-wide background: Donor allocation was to the COV1001 Ad26.COV2.S trial arm. Participants got Ad26.COV2.S intramuscularly, once or twice 56 days apart.

The method was immunoSEQ multiplex PCR; TCRdb's version includes in-frame clones alone and lacks a portion of them. The sample gives hundreds of thousands of clones, 89% of which show up once; over 1.3% is in the top ten. Germline V gene sequence: CDR1 SQVTM, CDR2 ANQGSEA. CDR3 length: 12 amino acids. V gave up 4 bases and J gave up 8 bases; unmatched junction bases: 3. Treatment indicated: roughly 20 received Ad26.COV2.S at low or high dose, single or two shots; 5 received placebo; per-sample allocation not given. Collection of the samples took place on day 63 after the first injection of vaccine or placebo. Wuhan-strain spike was delivered by a replication-incompetent Ad26 vector. Concerning this clone itself: Other nucleotide sequences in the sample specify the same CDR3.

This receptor was obtained from a person between 18 and 65 years old who received the Ad26.COV2.S COVID-19 vaccine or a placebo. The rearrangement joins TRBV29-1 to TRBJ1-2, with 11 bases identical to TRBD1. The source material was peripheral blood, sampled in a trial of Ad26.COV2.S vaccine versus placebo. CDR3 sequence reads: CSVGGQGEGYTF. CDR3 nucleotides: TGCAGCGTTGGGGGACAGGGGGAGGGCTACACCTTC.